One TCR beta chain is described in this entry. Its antigen is undetermined. PCR used 60 Vbeta primers and 13 Jbeta primers. Sequencing used immunoSEQ multiplex PCR; TCRdb keeps in-frame clones, though not all of them. The sample holds about 150,000 clones, roughly 77% seen once. This sample was included in a study of cytomegalovirus exposure and HLA in healthy donors. Study results and caveats: Through in vitro validation, three CMV-associated chains were shown to be specific for CMV antigens.

The CDR3 spans 15 residues. Trimming removed 3 bases from V and 2 bases from J, with 13 bases in between. Germline V gene lookup returns CDR1 MGHDK and CDR2 SYGVNS. The sequence derives from a man aged 25 to 40 in good health and CMV-seropositive. The specimen sequenced was PBMCs. The rearrangement joins TRBV25-1 to TRBJ1-1; D not certain. The CDR3 protein is CASSEGRQYNTEAFF. For the CDR3, the DNA is TGTGCCAGCAGTGAGGGCAGGCAGTATAACACTGAAGCTTTCTTT. Drawing the rest from reference TRBV25-1 and TRBJ1-1, the complete variable domain is EADIYQTPRYLVIGTGKKITLECSQTMGHDKMYWYQQDPGMELHLIHYSYGVNSTEKGDLSSESTVSRIRTEHFPLTLESARPSHTSQYLCASSEGRQYNTEAFFGQGTRLTVV.